What follows are 19 T cell receptor beta chains derived from one specimen sequenced in a study of shared clonotypes between healthy human individuals. Naive CD8 isolation took CD45RO-negative cells positively selected for CCR7 and excluded terminally differentiated effector memory CD45RA+ cells. Data came from immunoSEQ multiplex PCR; TCRdb stores just in-frame clones and leaves some out. Among 1.5 million to 2.5 million clones, approximately 95% were seen once, and the ten largest hold under 1.5%. The sample was naive CD8+ T cells sorted from blood. The receptor set was obtained from a man aged 18-30 years in good health.

This clone was detected only once. Other DNA sequences in the same sample also yield this CDR3. The rearrangement uses TRBV5-4 and TRBJ2-7, with 7 bases that match TRBD1. Per germline, CDR1 SGHNT and CDR2 YYREEE (reference sequence). Losses at the gene ends were 5 bases for V and 3 bases for J; bases not matched to a gene: 5. CDR3 length equals 13 residues. The CDR3 coding sequence is TGTGCCAGCAGTTCCGGGACAGACTACGAGCAGTACTTC. Protein: CASSSGTDYEQYF. The variable domain in full, with the rest retrieved from reference TRBV5-4 and TRBJ2-7, is ETGVTQSPTHLIKTRGQQVTLRCSSQSGHNTVSWYQQALGQGPQFIFQYYREEENGRGNFPPRFSGLQFPNYSSELNVNALELDDSALYLCASSSGTDYEQYFGPGTRLTVT.

Only a few counts were recorded for this clone. CDR3 protein: CASSIGTGYGYTF. For the CDR3, the DNA is TGTGCCAGCAGCATTGGGACAGGCTATGGCTACACCTTC. V usage is TRBV7-9 and J usage is TRBJ1-2; 8 bases agree with TRBD1. The CDR3 is 13 residues long. Germline V CDR1 and CDR2: SEHNR, FQNEAQ (reference sequence). V gave up 5 bases and J gave up 4 bases; unmatched junction bases: 3.

V is TRBV6-4 and J is TRBJ2-1; D not certain. V dropped 6 bases and J dropped 0 bases, with 15 bases sitting between them. Germline lookup yields CDR1 MRHNA and CDR2 SNTAGT. This CDR3 has 16 amino acids. The CDR3 loop reads CASSLRWSDSYNEQFF. Written as DNA, the CDR3 is TGTGCCAGCAGCCTAAGGTGGAGCGACTCCTACAATGAGCAGTTCTTC.

This chain links TRBV5-1 with TRBJ1-5; TRBD1 might be the D (6 bases). From germline, CDR1 is SGHRS and CDR2 YFSETQ. CDR3 length: 16 residues. Trimming shortened V by 3 bases and J by 5 bases, and 18 bases separated the two germline ends. The CDR3 DNA reads TGCGCCAGCAGCTACTTCAGCTCGGGACAATATCAGCCCCAGCATTTT. Amino acids: CASSYFSSGQYQPQHF. The whole variable domain, filled in from reference TRBV5-1 and TRBJ1-5, reads KAGVTQTPRYLIKTRGQQVTLSCSPISGHRSVSWYQQTPGQGLQFLFEYFSETQRNKGNFPGRFSGRQFSNSRSEMNVSTLELGDSALYLCASSYFSSGQYQPQHFGDGTRLSIL.

The chain carries TRBV27 and TRBJ1-1; perhaps TRBD1 as D (5 bases). The CDR3 loop spans 13 amino acids. V gave up 8 bases and J gave up 4 bases, with 14 bases separating them. Per the germline V gene, CDR1 is MNHEY and CDR2 is SMNVEV (reference sequence). The CDR3 bases are TGTGCCAGCCTCGGCAGGGTGGGCACTGAAGCTTTCTTT. The encoded protein is CASLGRVGTEAFF.

The CDR3 loop reads CASSQTDRVGNTIYF. CDR3 coding DNA: TGTGCCAGCAGCCAGACGGACAGGGTTGGAAACACCATATATTTT. The gene calls are TRBV7-9 and TRBJ1-3; the match to TRBD1 covers 8 bases. From germline, CDR1 is SEHNR and CDR2 FQNEAQ (reference sequence). The CDR3 loop spans 15 amino acids. The V and J ends lost 5 bases and 3 bases, in that order; junction bases with no gene match: 6.

CDR3 sequence reads: CASSGKTVYNYGYTF. The CDR3 nucleotides are TGTGCCAGCAGCGGAAAGACAGTGTATAACTATGGCTACACCTTC. The chain employs TRBV5-6 and TRBJ1-2; possible D gene TRBD1, 5 bases. The CDR3 consists of 15 residues. Germline values: CDR1 SGHDT, CDR2 YYEEEE. Trimming pared 4 bases from V and 1 base from J, leaving 14 bases between. Full variable domain (missing parts from reference TRBV5-6 and TRBJ1-2): DAGVTQSPTHLIKTRGQQVTLRCSPKSGHDTVSWYQQALGQGPQFIFQYYEEEERQRGNFPDRFSGHQFPNYSSELNVNALLLGDSALYLCASSGKTVYNYGYTFGSGTRLTVV.

This rearrangement joins TRBV7-6 to TRBJ2-6, with TRBD1 matching 7 bases. Germline V gene data show CDR1 as SGHVS and CDR2 as FNYEAQ. The CDR3 is made up of 18 amino acids. V lost 1 base, J lost 0 bases, and 6 bases stayed unmatched. The chain's CDR3 is CASSLDRDSGSGANVLTF. Here the CDR3 DNA reads TGTGCCAGCAGCTTAGATAGGGACAGCGGCTCTGGGGCCAACGTCCTGACTTTC.

The chain recombines TRBV5-1 with TRBJ2-7; D is perhaps TRBD1 or TRBD2 (6 bases each). CDR1 and CDR2 (germline): SGHRS, YFSETQ. Trimming removed 2 bases from V and 1 base from J, with 19 bases in between. CDR3 length: 17 amino acids. The DNA for the CDR3 is TGCGCCAGCAGCTTTGGAGGGGGTCCGGACTATTCCTACGAGCAGTACTTC. This gives the protein CASSFGGGPDYSYEQYF.

The rearrangement uses TRBV27 and TRBJ2-7; D call uncertain. Trimming removed 5 bases at V and 4 bases at J, with 12 bases between. The CDR3 runs to 13 residues. The germline gives CDR1 MNHEY, CDR2 SMNVEV (reference sequence). The CDR3 spells CASSVNEKYEQYF. The CDR3 DNA reads as TGTGCCAGCAGTGTAAACGAGAAATACGAGCAGTACTTC.

CDR3 bases: TGTGCCAGCAGGACTCAGGGGGTCTACTCCACCGGGGAGCTGTTTTTT. Protein: CASRTQGVYSTGELFF. The genes are TRBV2 and TRBJ2-2, with TRBD1 matching over 7 bases. CDR1 and CDR2 from the germline V gene are SNHLY and FYNNEI. CDR3 size: 16 residues. Unmatched junction bases numbered 11, after V lost 6 bases and J lost 4 bases.

The rearrangement joins TRBV4-1 to TRBJ2-7; D remains unclear. The CDR3 has 15 amino acids. V lost 1 base, J lost 5 bases, and 15 bases lay in between. Germline loops: CDR1 MGHRA, CDR2 YSYEKL. CDR3 protein: CASSQAVATYDEQYF. CDR3 nucleotide sequence: TGCGCCAGCAGCCAAGCGGTCGCAACCTACGACGAGCAGTACTTC.

Concerning this clone itself: The same CDR3 also results from other DNA sequences found in this sample. This chain joins TRBV5-4 and TRBJ2-5, with 14 bases identical to TRBD2. The CDR3 has 16 amino acids. Germline assignment: CDR1 SGHNT and CDR2 YYREEE (reference sequence). The V gene end was trimmed by 0 bases and the J gene end by 2 bases; junction bases not matched to a gene: 0. The CDR3 sequence: CASSLGLAGGQETQYF. As DNA, the CDR3 is TGTGCCAGCAGCTTGGGACTAGCGGGGGGGCAAGAGACCCAGTACTTC.

V and J are TRBV2 and TRBJ2-2; 11 positions match TRBD2. This CDR3 region has 17 residues. Germline CDR1 and CDR2: SNHLY and FYNNEI. V gave up 6 bases and J gave up 0 bases; unmatched junction bases: 6. The CDR3: CASSRLTSGANTGELFF. In nucleotides, the CDR3 is TGTGCCAGCAGCCGCCTGACTAGCGGGGCGAACACCGGGGAGCTGTTTTTT.

V and J are TRBV4-1 and TRBJ2-3, with 11 nucleotides matching TRBD2. The CDR3 loop spans 17 amino acids. Germline values: CDR1 MGHRA, CDR2 YSYEKL. V was clipped by 4 bases and J by 2 bases; unmatched bases: 8. The CDR3, as DNA: TGCGCCAGCAGCCCCCTGGGACTAGCGGAGATCACAGATACGCAGTATTTT. This codes for CASSPLGLAEITDTQYF.

The chain has TRBV11-2 and TRBJ1-6, with a weak D call TRBD1 (5 bases). This CDR3 comprises 17 residues. Trimming shortened V by 5 bases and J by 8 bases, and 22 bases separated the two germline ends. Germline CDR1 is SGHAT and CDR2 is FQNNGV. CDR3 bases: TGTGCCAGCAGCGACGTGGGACGTGAGGGCCCCCATTCACCCCTCCACTTT. This translates into CASSDVGREGPHSPLHF.

The V and J genes are TRBV10-3 and TRBJ1-1; D remains unclear. Germline V gene lookup returns CDR1 ENHRY and CDR2 SYGVKD. The CDR3 covers 14 residues. V shed 3 bases and J shed 0 bases, with 8 bases lying between them. The chain's CDR3 is CAISDNGLNTEAFF. The CDR3 DNA reads TGTGCCATCAGTGATAACGGATTGAACACTGAAGCTTTCTTT.

The rearrangement joins TRBV7-9 to TRBJ1-5; D is ambiguous. Germline CDR1 is SEHNR and CDR2 is FQNEAQ (reference sequence). This CDR3 region has 16 residues. Trimming pared 0 bases from V and 1 base from J, leaving 10 bases between. The CDR3, as DNA: TGTGCCAGCAGCTTAGCATCCGGATACAGCAATCAGCCCCAGCATTTT. Protein: CASSLASGYSNQPQHF.

J is TRBJ2-3 and V is TRBV7-9, with 13 bases matching TRBD2. The V and J ends lost 5 bases and 0 bases, in that order; junction bases with no gene match: 11. Per germline, CDR1 SEHNR and CDR2 FQNEAQ (reference sequence). The CDR3 covers 19 residues. CDR3: CASSPIPGLAGTSTDTQYF. CDR3 nucleotides: TGTGCCAGCAGCCCCATCCCGGGACTAGCGGGGACTAGCACAGATACGCAGTATTTT.